This TCR beta chain was profiled in a study of blood T cells in healthy people across ages. Whole-study results and caveats: There were more naive CD4+ cells and higher diversity in long-lived donors than in aged donors.

Using a J-beta primer mix together with a sample-barcoded 5' primer, a second PCR was run for roughly 6 to 12 cycles. TCRdb ran MiXCR on the 5' RACE reads and lists one entry per CDR3 protein. The top ten clones hold roughly 18% of a sample with fewer than 1 million distinct CDR3 sequences, approximately 48% of them seen once. Each sample yielded at least 7 million isolated PBMCs. Germline-derived CDR1 and CDR2 are SGHRS and YFSETQ. The CDR3 runs 15 residues. Trimming at V came to 4 bases and at J to 2 bases, leaving 9 bases not matched to a gene. A remark on this clonotype: Its antigen is undetermined.

This clonotype was sampled from a man in his sixties in good health. V is TRBV5-1 and J is TRBJ2-7; the match to TRBD2 covers 7 bases. Sequencing used blood. The CDR3 coding sequence is TGCGCCAGCAGCCCTCCGCCGGGGGGAACCTACGAGCAGTACTTC. Translated, it gives CASSPPPGGTYEQYF.